The 30 T cell receptor beta chains in this list originate from one sample, sequenced in a study of T cell changes during pregnancy in multiple sclerosis. TCRdb keeps only in-frame clones here, not all; method: immunoSEQ multiplex PCR. The sample consists of some 94,000 clones, 85% to 95% of them appearing once. Source: peripheral blood, taken in the first trimester of pregnancy. Every receptor here comes from a female donor in good health, enrolled as a control in a pregnancy study.

The chain employs TRBV14 and TRBJ1-1; weak D call: TRBD1 (6 bases). Between the trimmed V and J ends, which lost 7 bases and 7 bases, there was a span of 19 bases. The CDR3 runs to 14 residues. Per the germline V gene, CDR1 is SGHDN and CDR2 is FVKESK. In DNA form, the CDR3 reads TGTGCCAGCACCTCGGACAGCTTAGCCCGTGAAGCTTTCTTT. Translation: CASTSDSLAREAFF.

This chain links TRBV4-2 with TRBJ1-4, with 7 bases identical to TRBD1. CDR3 length: 16 amino acids. The trim removed 3 bases at V and 8 bases at J, leaving 12 bases unmatched. The germline V gene encodes CDR1 LGHNA and CDR2 YNFKEQ. The CDR3 DNA follows: TGTGCCAGCAGCCAGGAGCAGACAGGGACAATCGAAAAACTGTTTTTT. It codes for CASSQEQTGTIEKLFF.

This clone was seen a single time. The rearrangement links TRBV5-1 to TRBJ2-2; D is uncertain. The germline V gene has CDR1 SGHRS and CDR2 YFSETQ. The ends were cut back, 2 bases at V and 8 bases at J, with 7 bases in the middle. This CDR3 region has 12 residues. DNA of the CDR3: TGCGCCAGCAGCTTCCAGAAGGGGGAGCTGTTTTTT. Encoded protein: CASSFQKGELFF.

The gene calls are TRBV7-2 and TRBJ1-2; 11 nucleotides line up with TRBD1. V shed 6 bases, J shed 6 bases, and the junction held 9 bases outside the gene matches. Germline V gives CDR1 SGHTA, CDR2 FQGNSA. The length of the CDR3 is 15 residues. The DNA of the CDR3 is TGTGCCAGCAGGACACCACGGACAGGGGGCGATGGCTACACCTTC. It encodes CASRTPRTGGDGYTF.

The chain links TRBV5-1 to TRBJ1-1; D might be TRBD1 (5 bases). Germline V gene sequence: CDR1 SGHRS, CDR2 YFSETQ. The CDR3 loop spans 15 amino acids. V lost 4 bases to trimming and J lost 6 bases, with 19 bases between them. The CDR3: CASSRLIGTRAEAFF. The DNA for the CDR3 is TGCGCCAGCAGCAGACTTATCGGGACTAGGGCTGAAGCTTTCTTT.

The gene calls are TRBV9 and TRBJ2-5, with D perhaps TRBD2 (7 bases). CDR1 is SGDLS and CDR2 is YYNGEE in the germline V gene. V lost 3 bases, J lost 2 bases, and 14 bases lay in between. The CDR3 spans 15 residues. In DNA, the CDR3 is TGTGCCAGCAGCGCCTTGGGGGGGCCTCAAGAGACCCAGTACTTC. Translation: CASSALGGPQETQYF.

This clone was detected a few times. This rearrangement joins TRBV28 to TRBJ1-1; D gene ambiguous. There are 12 residues in the CDR3. Germline V gene sequence: CDR1 MDHEN, CDR2 SYDVKM. V dropped 6 bases and J dropped 6 bases, with 11 bases sitting between them. In DNA form, the CDR3 reads TGTGCCAGCAGAGGAGGGATCGCTGAAGCTTTCTTT. It is translated as CASRGGIAEAFF.

This clone was recorded only once. This chain uses TRBV4-3 with TRBJ1-6, with a possible D match to TRBD1 (5 bases). CDR1 and CDR2 from the germline V gene are LGHNA and YSLEER. This CDR3 is 14 amino acids long. V gave up 3 bases and J gave up 5 bases, with 8 bases separating them. The CDR3 region is CASSQGRNNSPLHF. CDR3 coding DNA: TGCGCCAGCAGCCAGGGGCGTAATAATTCACCCCTCCACTTT.

The chain employs TRBV2 and TRBJ1-2; D gene unclear. CDR1 SNHLY and CDR2 FYNNEI come from the germline V gene. The CDR3 loop spans 13 amino acids. V was clipped by 5 bases and J by 1 base, with 8 bases between them. Here the CDR3 DNA reads TGTGCCAGCAGTCGTGAACTTAACTATGGCTACACCTTC. This translates into CASSRELNYGYTF.

This clone was found once. The DNA of the CDR3 is TGTGCCAGCAGCGCACTCGGGGATACGCAGTATTTT. Protein: CASSALGDTQYF. This chain connects TRBV2 to TRBJ2-3; D is uncertain. Germline V lookup: CDR1 SNHLY, CDR2 FYNNEI. V lost 6 bases and J 6 bases, leaving 10 bases between the germline ends. This CDR3 has 12 amino acids.

The rearrangement uses TRBV18 and TRBJ2-3, with D perhaps TRBD1 (6 bases). This CDR3 spans 18 amino acids. The V gene's germline CDR1 is KGHSH and CDR2 LQKENI. The V end was cut by 0 bases, the J end by 2 bases, with 18 bases between. The CDR3 sequence is CASSPPNSQGTHTDTQYF. The DNA of the CDR3 is TGTGCCAGCTCACCACCGAACAGTCAGGGGACCCACACAGATACGCAGTATTTT.

The rearrangement joins TRBV23-1 to TRBJ2-7; 10 positions match TRBD1. TRBV23-1 is an ORF, and what it does is uncertain. With V trimmed by 4 bases and J by 4 bases, 10 bases remained unmatched. The CDR3 has 16 residues. CDR3 protein: CASSREPGQGTYEQYF. The CDR3 coding sequence is TGCGCCAGCAGTCGCGAGCCGGGACAGGGGACGTACGAGCAGTACTTC.

The rearrangement joins TRBV5-1 to TRBJ2-3, with D maybe TRBD2 (5 bases). CDR1 is SGHRS and CDR2 is YFSETQ in the germline V gene. Trimming stripped 4 bases from V and 0 bases from J, with 15 bases between. The CDR3 is made up of 16 amino acids. CDR3: CASSARGRPSTDTQYF. The CDR3 DNA reads TGCGCCAGCAGCGCACGCGGGCGGCCAAGCACAGATACGCAGTATTTT.

The gene calls are TRBV20-1 and TRBJ1-1, with D unclear. CDR1 DFQATT and CDR2 SNEGSKA come from the germline V gene (reference sequence). The CDR3 totals 11 residues. Trimming removed 6 bases from V and 3 bases from J, with 8 bases in between. CDR3 nucleotide sequence: TGCAGTGCCCACGGGGACACTGAAGCTTTCTTT. Translated: CSAHGDTEAFF.

The chain uses TRBV7-3 and TRBJ2-1; D is uncertain. This CDR3 region has 13 residues. V shed 6 bases and J shed 4 bases, with 10 bases lying between them. Germline-derived CDR1 and CDR2 are SGHTA and FQGTGA. The CDR3 loop reads CASSSGSYNEQFF. Written as DNA, the CDR3 is TGTGCCAGCAGTTCCGGGTCTTACAATGAGCAGTTCTTC.

This chain uses TRBV28 with TRBJ1-3; D not certain. The CDR3 spans 15 residues. V was cut by 3 bases and J by 4 bases, with 13 bases left in between. Germline V gene data show CDR1 as MDHEN and CDR2 as SYDVKM. CDR3 nucleotides: TGTGCCAGCAGTTTCGTACAGTCAACCGGAAACACCATATATTTT. It specifies CASSFVQSTGNTIYF.

The V gene is TRBV29-1, the J gene TRBJ1-2, with TRBD1 matching 7 bases. Looked up from germline, CDR1 is SQVTM and CDR2 is ANQGSEA. CDR3 length: 13 residues. V trimming: 6 bases; J trimming: 2 bases; junction bases outside the gene matches: 6. This CDR3 is CSVRQGANYGYTF. The CDR3 bases are TGCAGCGTCCGACAGGGCGCGAACTATGGCTACACCTTC.

This clone has more than one count but fewer than ten. This sequence joins TRBV27 and TRBJ1-5; D is undetermined. Germline values: CDR1 MNHEY, CDR2 SMNVEV (reference sequence). CDR3 length equals 13 residues. V lost 4 bases and J 0 bases, leaving 4 bases between the germline ends. Here the CDR3 reads CASSSYSNQPQHF. In DNA, the CDR3 is TGTGCCAGCAGTTCCTATAGCAATCAGCCCCAGCATTTT.

CDR3 nucleotide sequence: TGCGCCAGCAGCCAAGATGCCGGACAGGGCGTTCAGCCCCAGCATTTT. It encodes CASSQDAGQGVQPQHF. The V and J genes are TRBV4-1 and TRBJ1-5, with 8 nucleotides matching TRBD1. Germline CDR1 MGHRA, CDR2 YSYEKL. There are 16 residues in the CDR3. V lost 0 bases and J lost 6; bases outside the gene matches: 7.

V is TRBV27 and J is TRBJ2-7; TRBD1 might be the D (7 bases). Between the trimmed V and J ends, which lost 11 bases and 6 bases, there was a span of 20 bases. Germline assignment: CDR1 MNHEY and CDR2 SMNVEV (reference sequence). The CDR3 length is 13 residues. The CDR3 sequence: CAPNRQGGCEQYF. The CDR3, as DNA: TGTGCCCCCAACAGACAGGGAGGATGCGAGCAGTACTTC.

This chain links TRBV27 with TRBJ2-7, with TRBD2 as a possible D gene (6 bases). V was shortened by 5 bases and J by 6 bases, with 17 bases between the two germline ends. From germline, CDR1 is MNHEY and CDR2 SMNVEV (reference sequence). The CDR3 is 14 residues long. CDR3 loop: CASSTPGAEGEQYF. Here the CDR3 DNA reads TGTGCCAGCAGTACGCCGGGAGCCGAGGGCGAGCAGTACTTC.

V is TRBV30 and J is TRBJ2-7; D not certain. This CDR3 has 12 residues. V was shortened by 0 bases and J by 3 bases, with 6 bases between the two germline ends. Germline V gene sequence: CDR1 GTSNPN, CDR2 SVGIG (reference sequence). The CDR3 loop is CAWSVRHYEQYF. Here the CDR3 DNA reads TGTGCCTGGAGTGTACGACACTACGAGCAGTACTTC.

The V call is TRBV18, the J call TRBJ1-6; 7 positions agree with TRBD1. This CDR3 contains 14 residues. Unmatched junction bases numbered 6, after V lost 3 bases and J lost 10 bases. The germline V gene encodes CDR1 KGHSH and CDR2 LQKENI. The CDR3 loop reads CASSPGGQKSPLHF. DNA of the CDR3: TGTGCCAGCTCACCGGGGGGACAGAAGTCACCCCTCCACTTT. Variable domain in full (rest from reference TRBV18 and TRBJ1-6): NAGVMQNPRHLVRRRGQEARLRCSPMKGHSHVYWYRQLPEEGLKFMVYLQKENIIDESGMPKERFSAEFPKEGPSILRIQQVVRGDSAAYFCASSPGGQKSPLHFGNGTRLTVT.

This chain uses TRBV6-1 with TRBJ1-1; a weak D match, TRBD1 (5 bases). V was clipped by 6 bases and J by 8 bases, with 13 bases between them. Germline CDR1 is MNHNS and CDR2 is SASEGT. The CDR3 runs to 12 residues. The CDR3 spells CASSSGRHEAFF. The DNA for the CDR3 is TGTGCCAGCAGCTCAGGGCGTCACGAAGCTTTCTTT.

This clone appeared a few times. V usage is TRBV4-3 and J usage is TRBJ2-4; D remains ambiguous. The germline gives CDR1 LGHNA, CDR2 YSLEER. CDR3 size: 15 residues. With 4 bases removed from V and 8 bases from J, the gap between germline ends came to 18 bases. CDR3 coding DNA: TGCGCCAGCAGCCCAAGAGGCGGAGTTAAGGACATTCAGTACTTC. This codes for CASSPRGGVKDIQYF.

The chain carries TRBV2 and TRBJ2-7; 7 nucleotides agree with TRBD2. Germline assignment: CDR1 SNHLY and CDR2 FYNNEI. V lost 4 bases to trimming and J lost 2 bases; unmatched junction nucleotides: 8. There are 15 residues in the CDR3. CDR3 residues: CASSARTRGTYEQYF. CDR3 sequence (DNA): TGTGCCAGCAGTGCACGGACTAGGGGTACCTACGAGCAGTACTTC.

This chain joins TRBV9 and TRBJ2-2; weak D call: TRBD2 (6 bases). V was shortened by 0 bases and J by 4 bases, with 10 bases between the two germline ends. Germline V gene lookup returns CDR1 SGDLS and CDR2 YYNGEE. The length of the CDR3 is 15 residues. The CDR3 DNA sequence: TGTGCCAGCAGCGTAGATTTGGGGGGCACCGGGGAGCTGTTTTTT. Translation: CASSVDLGGTGELFF.

This chain connects TRBV7-8 to TRBJ2-6; D not certain. The germline V and J ends were trimmed by 5 bases and 0 bases, with 14 bases remaining between them. This CDR3 comprises 17 residues. In germline, CDR1 is SGHVS, CDR2 FQNEAQ. The CDR3 spells CASSPAVTYSGANVLTF. Here the CDR3 DNA reads TGTGCCAGCAGCCCGGCGGTCACTTACTCTGGGGCCAACGTCCTGACTTTC.

The J gene is TRBJ1-6, the V gene TRBV7-9; 7 nucleotides align to TRBD1. V lost 5 bases and J lost 6; bases outside the gene matches: 7. The CDR3 is made up of 15 amino acids. Germline loops: CDR1 SEHNR, CDR2 FQNEAQ (reference sequence). The CDR3 loop reads CASSPWDSVNSPLHF. In nucleotides, the CDR3 is TGTGCCAGCAGCCCCTGGGACAGCGTTAATTCACCCCTCCACTTT.

The CDR3 reads CASSLGAGASPLYGYTF. As DNA, the CDR3 is TGTGCCAGCAGCTTAGGGGCGGGGGCTTCACCGCTATATGGCTACACCTTC. V and J are TRBV7-8 and TRBJ1-2; D is possibly TRBD1 (6 bases). This CDR3 has 17 residues. The germline V gene has CDR1 SGHVS and CDR2 FQNEAQ. Trimming stripped 1 base from V and 5 bases from J, with 20 bases between.